The clone carrying this TCR beta chain was observed at least ten times. Antigen: not known. This entry comes from a study of T cells in Graves' hyperthyroidism and ophthalmopathy. Study context: Blood from the periphery was taken at initial diagnosis, before any treatment. The study, taken as a whole, reports: The majority of expanded thyroid clonotypes above 0.001 also appeared in blood.

RNA transcripts served as the template for amplifying TCR beta CDR3 regions. First-round RT-PCR of the TCR CDR3 relied on the HTBI primer set. Each CDR3 protein gets one entry after TCRdb re-called the multiplex PCR reads with MiXCR. This table holds a few hundred thousand distinct CDR3 sequences, under 15% found once. Hyperthyroidism of Graves' type that showed no ophthalmopathy progression within 18 months was stable. Diagnosis relied on clinical symptoms, serum thyroxine and TRAb, thyroid ultrasound and orbital computed tomography. Sample: blood. This TCR came from a woman aged 18-29 years with Graves' hyperthyroidism.

CDR3 amino acids: CASSSGTGVYEQYF. The DNA of the CDR3 is TGTGCCAGCAGTTCCGGGACAGGAGTTTACGAGCAGTACTTC. This chain links TRBV12-3 or TRBV12-4 with TRBJ2-7, with 8 bases lining up with TRBD1. The CDR3 extends over 14 amino acids. J was trimmed by 4 bases and V by 4 bases; bases with no gene match: 6.